Presented here are 3 T cell receptor beta chains from one specimen sequenced in a study of graft-versus-host responses after intestinal transplantation. This table comes from immunoSEQ multiplex PCR, and its TCRdb copy is limited to in-frame clones, with some not included. This repertoire shows 70,000 to 75,000 clones, 80% to 90% found once; its top ten account for roughly 2.5%. No antigen is known for these receptors. The sequenced sample was unstimulated CD8+ T cells sorted from spleen or lymph node cells, obtained before intestinal transplant. Receptors were obtained from a human donor who received an intestinal transplant.

This clone has a single count. J is TRBJ2-3 and V is TRBV11-2; 11 bases map to TRBD2. The CDR3 has 19 residues. J was trimmed by 3 bases and V by 2 bases; bases with no gene match: 13. Germline CDR1 is SGHAT and CDR2 is FQNNGV. The CDR3 DNA reads TGTGCCAGCAGCTTAAGGGTAGCGGGAGGGCCTGATCTAACAGATACGCAGTATTTT. Its translation is CASSLRVAGGPDLTDTQYF.

The chain uses TRBV5-6 and TRBJ1-1; the match to TRBD1 covers 7 bases. CDR3 length: 15 amino acids. The V segment lost 3 bases and the J segment 4 bases; nucleotides outside the gene matches: 9. Germline CDR1 is SGHDT and CDR2 is YYEEEE. This CDR3 reads CASSSPLRGRTEAFF. The CDR3 nucleotides are TGTGCCAGCAGCTCCCCCCTGAGGGGGCGCACTGAAGCTTTCTTT. The entire variable domain, with the rest obtained from reference TRBV5-6 and TRBJ1-1, is as follows: DAGVTQSPTHLIKTRGQQVTLRCSPKSGHDTVSWYQQALGQGPQFIFQYYEEEERQRGNFPDRFSGHQFPNYSSELNVNALLLGDSALYLCASSSPLRGRTEAFFGQGTRLTVV.

This chain connects TRBV10-2 to TRBJ2-1; TRBD1 matches 7 bases. After removal of 6 bases from V and 10 bases from J, the junction contained 21 bases not matched to a gene. The germline CDR1 and CDR2 sequences are WSHSY and SAAADI. The CDR3 loop spans 17 amino acids. The CDR3 region has the DNA TGCGCCAGCAGACTCGCCCCCGGGACAGACGATCTGGAGGAGCAGTTCTTC. Amino acids: CASRLAPGTDDLEEQFF.